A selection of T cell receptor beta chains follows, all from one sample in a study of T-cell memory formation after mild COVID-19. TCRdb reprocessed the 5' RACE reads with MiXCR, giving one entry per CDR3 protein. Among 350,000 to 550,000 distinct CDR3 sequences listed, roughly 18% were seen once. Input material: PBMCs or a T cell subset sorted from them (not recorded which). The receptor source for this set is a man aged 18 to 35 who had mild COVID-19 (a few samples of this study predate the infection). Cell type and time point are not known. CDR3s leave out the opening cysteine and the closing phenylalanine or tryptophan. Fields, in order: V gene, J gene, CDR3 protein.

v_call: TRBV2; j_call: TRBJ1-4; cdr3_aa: ASSGTVNEKLF
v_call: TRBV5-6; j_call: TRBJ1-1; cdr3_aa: ASSLQDSQAF
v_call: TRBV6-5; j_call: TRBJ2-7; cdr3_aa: ASSYSTSGGNEQY
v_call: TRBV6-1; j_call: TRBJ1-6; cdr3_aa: ASGNRGSSYNSPLH
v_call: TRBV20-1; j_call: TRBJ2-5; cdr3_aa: SAKKSGGGRETQY
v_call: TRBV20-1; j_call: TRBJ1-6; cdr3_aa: SARDRISPLH
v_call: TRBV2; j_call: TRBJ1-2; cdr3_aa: ASSGTGAQGYGYT
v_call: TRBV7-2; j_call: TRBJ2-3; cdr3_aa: ASSITLAGGPSDTQY
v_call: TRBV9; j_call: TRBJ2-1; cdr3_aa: ASSVGGIPPDYNEQF
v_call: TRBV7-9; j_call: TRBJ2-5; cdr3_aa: ASNQDAVGGLPQETQY
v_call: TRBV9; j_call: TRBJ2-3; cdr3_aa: ASSDPKGSGGTDTQY
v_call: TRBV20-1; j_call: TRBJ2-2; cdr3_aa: RMRDRGNTGELF